What follows is one TCR beta chain and its context. What it binds is not known. This specimen comes from a study of cytomegalovirus exposure and HLA in healthy donors. Overall study results and limits: Per a prior analysis, the majority of TCR beta V segments were productive roughly 90% or roughly 30% of the time.

Nominally healthy donors were sampled, though unrecorded immune exposures were likely. 60 Vbeta and 13 Jbeta primers were used in PCR. Method: immunoSEQ multiplex PCR; TCRdb's copy keeps in-frame clones and lacks some. The specimen's table records some 39,000 clones. The source of this sequence is a male donor in good health and CMV-seronegative. Sample: PBMCs.

CDR3 bases: TGCGCCAGCAGCTTGCGGCAGGCGAACACTGAAGCTTTCTTT. It translates to CASSLRQANTEAFF. The chain recombines TRBV5-1 with TRBJ1-1, with D uncertain. CDR1 is SGHRS and CDR2 is YFSETQ in the germline V gene. V was trimmed by 1 base and J by 1 base, leaving 8 bases between them. The CDR3 spans 14 residues.